The present TCR beta chain was sequenced within a study of Ad26.COV2.S vaccination and SARS-CoV-2 variants. General study findings and limits: Individuals receiving vaccine had higher spike-specific TCR breadth than placebo recipients did.

Points on this clone: The antigen remains unidentified.

The CDR3 is 17 amino acids. The germline CDR1 and CDR2 sequences are MGHRA and YSYEKL. Trimming shortened V by 1 base and J by 2 bases, and 16 bases separated the two germline ends. The method was immunoSEQ multiplex PCR; TCRdb's version includes in-frame clones alone and lacks a portion of them. Here the sample spans approximately 150,000 clones, around 86% being singletons. The chain employs TRBV4-1 and TRBJ2-3; a weak D match, TRBD2 (6 bases). This TCR was sampled from a human donor who had recovered from COVID-19. Sequenced material: peripheral blood, taken after recovery from COVID-19. The chain's CDR3 is CASSQAGGRRDTDTQYF. The CDR3 region has the DNA TGCGCCAGCAGCCAAGCCGGAGGGAGGAGAGACACAGATACGCAGTATTTT.